Below, 5 T cell receptor beta chains from the same sample are listed, as sequenced in a study of beta chain features in type 1 diabetes. TCRB transcripts that were expressed got sequenced, as all of the isolated RNA had been reverse transcribed. Libraries were prepared by immunoSEQ multiplex PCR; TCRdb keeps only in-frame clonotypes and omits some of them. The table lists 900,000 or so clones, 15% to 20% of them singletons. The sample consisted of naive CD4+ T cells from blood. These receptors were taken from a woman aged 18-30 years in good health.

The gene calls are TRBV18 and TRBJ1-2; the match to TRBD1 covers 8 bases. V was clipped by 4 bases and J by 6 bases; unmatched bases: 7. Germline CDR1 is KGHSH and CDR2 is LQKENI. The CDR3 is 14 amino acids. The CDR3 loop reads CASSLRDRKDGYTF. The DNA for the CDR3 is TGTGCCAGCTCACTCCGGGACAGGAAGGATGGCTACACCTTC.

J is TRBJ2-1 and V is TRBV10-3; D gene unclear. V was pared by 3 bases and J by 5 bases, with 8 bases between. The CDR3 has 13 amino acids. Germline-derived CDR1 and CDR2 are ENHRY and SYGVKD. The CDR3 DNA sequence: TGTGCCATCAGTGATGGCCTCAACAATGAGCAGTTCTTC. The encoded protein is CAISDGLNNEQFF.

This clone was detected ten times or more. This chain uses TRBV7-9 with TRBJ2-4; D is possibly TRBD2 (5 bases). The germline CDR1 and CDR2 sequences are SEHNR and FQNEAQ (reference sequence). V dropped 5 bases and J dropped 6 bases, with 14 bases sitting between them. This CDR3 region has 14 residues. The CDR3 region is CASSPDARGNIQYF. For the CDR3, the DNA is TGTGCCAGCAGCCCGGATGCCCGGGGAAACATTCAGTACTTC.

This chain connects TRBV4-2 to TRBJ2-5; TRBD1 is a possible D gene (6 bases). The CDR3 runs to 13 residues. Per germline, CDR1 LGHNA and CDR2 YNFKEQ. V lost 5 bases and J lost 3, with 10 bases in between. This CDR3 is CASSVQGKETQYF. Written as DNA, the CDR3 is TGTGCCAGCAGCGTACAGGGAAAAGAGACCCAGTACTTC.

CDR3 residues: CASSSGSSPTRGNRRRQFF. CDR3 DNA: TGTGCCAGCAGCTCCGGTTCCTCCCCTACGCGGGGAAACCGCCGACGGCAGTTCTTC. The chain recombines TRBV7-9 with TRBJ2-1; D may be TRBD2 (6 bases). CDR1 and CDR2 from the germline V gene are SEHNR and FQNEAQ (reference sequence). V was shortened by 4 bases and J by 12 bases, with 34 bases between the two germline ends. This CDR3 is 19 amino acids long.